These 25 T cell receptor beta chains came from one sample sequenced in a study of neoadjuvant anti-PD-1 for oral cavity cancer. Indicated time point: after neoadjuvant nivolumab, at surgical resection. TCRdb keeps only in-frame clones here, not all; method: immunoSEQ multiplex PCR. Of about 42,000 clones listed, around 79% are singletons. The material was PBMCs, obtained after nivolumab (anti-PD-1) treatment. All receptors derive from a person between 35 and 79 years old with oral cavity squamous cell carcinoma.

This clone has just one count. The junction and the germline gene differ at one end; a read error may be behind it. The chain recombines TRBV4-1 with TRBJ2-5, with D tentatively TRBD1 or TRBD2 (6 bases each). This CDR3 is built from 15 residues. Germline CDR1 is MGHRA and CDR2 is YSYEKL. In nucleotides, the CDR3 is TGCGCCAGCAGGCAAGAAGGAGGGGGTCAAGAGACCCAGTACTTC. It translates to CASRQEGGGQETQYF.

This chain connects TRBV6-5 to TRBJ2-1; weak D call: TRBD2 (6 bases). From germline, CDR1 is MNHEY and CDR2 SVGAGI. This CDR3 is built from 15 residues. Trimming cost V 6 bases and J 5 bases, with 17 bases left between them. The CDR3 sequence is CASSPPRGTHNEQFF. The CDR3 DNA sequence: TGTGCCAGCAGCCCTCCTCGGGGGACCCACAATGAGCAGTTCTTC.

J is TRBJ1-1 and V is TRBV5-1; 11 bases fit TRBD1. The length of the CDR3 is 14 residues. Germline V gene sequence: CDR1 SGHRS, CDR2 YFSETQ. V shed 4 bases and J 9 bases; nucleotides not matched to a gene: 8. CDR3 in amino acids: CASSPRTGGSKAFF. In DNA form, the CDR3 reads TGCGCCAGCAGCCCGCGGACAGGGGGCAGTAAAGCTTTCTTT.

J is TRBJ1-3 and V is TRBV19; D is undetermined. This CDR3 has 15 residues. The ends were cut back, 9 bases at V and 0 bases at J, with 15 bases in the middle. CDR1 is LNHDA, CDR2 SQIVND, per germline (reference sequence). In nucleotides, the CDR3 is TGTGCCAGCAACATTGGACGGAACTCTGGAAACACCATATATTTT. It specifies CASNIGRNSGNTIYF. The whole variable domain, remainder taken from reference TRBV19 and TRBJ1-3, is DGGITQSPKYLFRKEGQNVTLSCEQNLNHDAMYWYRQDPGQGLRLIYYSQIVNDFQKGDIAEGYSVSREKKESFPLTVTSAQKNPTAFYLCASNIGRNSGNTIYFGEGSWLTVV.

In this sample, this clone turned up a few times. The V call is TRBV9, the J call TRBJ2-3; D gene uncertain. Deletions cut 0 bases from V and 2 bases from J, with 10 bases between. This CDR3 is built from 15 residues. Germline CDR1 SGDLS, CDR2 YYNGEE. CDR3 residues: CASSVGWGFTDTQYF. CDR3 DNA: TGTGCCAGCAGCGTAGGGTGGGGATTCACAGATACGCAGTATTTT.

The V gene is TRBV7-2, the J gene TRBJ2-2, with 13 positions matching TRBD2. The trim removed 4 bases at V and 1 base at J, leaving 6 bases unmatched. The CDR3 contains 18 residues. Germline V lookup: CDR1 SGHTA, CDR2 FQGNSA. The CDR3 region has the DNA TGTGCCAGCAGCTCCCGTGGACTAGCGGGAGTGAACACCGGGGAGCTGTTTTTT. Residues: CASSSRGLAGVNTGELFF.

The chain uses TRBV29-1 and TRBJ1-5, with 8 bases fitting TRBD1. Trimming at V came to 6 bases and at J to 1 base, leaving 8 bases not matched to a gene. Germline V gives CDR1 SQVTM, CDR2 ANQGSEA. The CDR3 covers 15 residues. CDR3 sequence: CSVKSTGGSNQPQHF. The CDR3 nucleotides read TGCAGCGTGAAAAGTACAGGGGGAAGCAATCAGCCCCAGCATTTT.

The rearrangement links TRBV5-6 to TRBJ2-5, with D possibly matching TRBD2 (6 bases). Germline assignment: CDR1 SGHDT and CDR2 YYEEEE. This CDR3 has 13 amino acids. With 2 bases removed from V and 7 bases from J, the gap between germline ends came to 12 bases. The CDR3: CASSFGDGGTQYF. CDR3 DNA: TGTGCCAGCAGCTTCGGTGACGGGGGGACCCAGTACTTC.

The CDR3 DNA follows: TGTGCCAGCAAAACGGGGGGGGATACGCAGTATTTT. It specifies CASKTGGDTQYF. This chain connects TRBV6-6 to TRBJ2-3; 8 bases fit TRBD2. The CDR3 length is 12 residues. The V segment lost 7 bases and the J segment 6 bases; nucleotides outside the gene matches: 3. In germline, CDR1 is MNHNY, CDR2 SVGAGI (reference sequence).

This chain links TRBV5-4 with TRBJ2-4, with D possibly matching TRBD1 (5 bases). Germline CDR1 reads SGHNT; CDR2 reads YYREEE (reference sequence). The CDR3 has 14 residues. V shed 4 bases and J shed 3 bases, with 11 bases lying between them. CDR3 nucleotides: TGTGCCAGCAGCCCCGCCAGGGACAAAAACATTCAGTACTTC. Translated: CASSPARDKNIQYF.

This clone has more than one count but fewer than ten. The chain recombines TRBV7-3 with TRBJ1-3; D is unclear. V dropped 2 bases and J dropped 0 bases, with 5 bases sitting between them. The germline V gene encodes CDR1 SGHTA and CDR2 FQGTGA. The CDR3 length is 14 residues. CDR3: CASSLGSSGNTIYF. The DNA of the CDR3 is TGTGCCAGCAGCTTAGGGAGCTCTGGAAACACCATATATTTT.

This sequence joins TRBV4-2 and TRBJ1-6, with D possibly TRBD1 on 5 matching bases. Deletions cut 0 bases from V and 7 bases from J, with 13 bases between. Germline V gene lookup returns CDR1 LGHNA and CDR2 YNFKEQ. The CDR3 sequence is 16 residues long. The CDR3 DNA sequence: TGTGCCAGCAGCCAAGATCCCCAGGGAGGAAATTCACCCCTCCACTTT. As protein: CASSQDPQGGNSPLHF.

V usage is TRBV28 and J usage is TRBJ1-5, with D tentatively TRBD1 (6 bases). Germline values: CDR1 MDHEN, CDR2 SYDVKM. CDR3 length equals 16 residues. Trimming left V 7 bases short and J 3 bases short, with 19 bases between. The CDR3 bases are TGTGCCAGCACGAGTTTTCGGGGGCCCCACAATCAGCCCCAGCATTTT. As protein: CASTSFRGPHNQPQHF.

DNA for the CDR3: TGTGCCAGCAGTTTTTCGGGCGGGGGGGGCCTAAGCTCCTACAATGAGCAGTTCTTC. Translating it yields CASSFSGGGGLSSYNEQFF. J is TRBJ2-1 and V is TRBV27, with TRBD2 identical over 9 bases. Germline values: CDR1 MNHEY, CDR2 SMNVEV (reference sequence). The CDR3 consists of 19 residues. V lost 3 bases to trimming and J lost 0 bases; unmatched junction nucleotides: 12.

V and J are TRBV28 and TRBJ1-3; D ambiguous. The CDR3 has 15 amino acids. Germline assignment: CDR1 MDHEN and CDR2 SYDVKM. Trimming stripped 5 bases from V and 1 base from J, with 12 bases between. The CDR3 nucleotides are TGTGCCAGCAGTCAGACGGTTGGTTCTGGAAACACCATATATTTT. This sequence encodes CASSQTVGSGNTIYF.

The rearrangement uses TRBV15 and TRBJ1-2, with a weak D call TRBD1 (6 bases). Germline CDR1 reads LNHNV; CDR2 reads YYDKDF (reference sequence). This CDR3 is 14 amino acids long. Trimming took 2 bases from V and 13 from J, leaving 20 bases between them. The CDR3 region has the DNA TGTGCCACCAGCAGAACAGGGTTAGTAACCGGCCTCACCTTC. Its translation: CATSRTGLVTGLTF.

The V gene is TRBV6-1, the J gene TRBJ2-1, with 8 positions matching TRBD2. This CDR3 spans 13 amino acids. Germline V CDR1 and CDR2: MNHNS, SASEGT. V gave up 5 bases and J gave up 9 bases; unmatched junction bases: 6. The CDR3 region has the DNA TGTGCCAGCAGTCGGGAGGGTGGGGGTGAGCAGTTCTTC. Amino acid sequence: CASSREGGGEQFF.

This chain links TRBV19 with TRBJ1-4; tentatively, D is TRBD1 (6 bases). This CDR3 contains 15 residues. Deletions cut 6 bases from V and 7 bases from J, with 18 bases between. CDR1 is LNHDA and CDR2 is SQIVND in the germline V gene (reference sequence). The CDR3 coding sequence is TGTGCCAGTAGCGGCGACAGGTTGGGTAGTGAAAAACTGTTTTTT. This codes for CASSGDRLGSEKLFF. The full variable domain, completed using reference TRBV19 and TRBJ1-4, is DGGITQSPKYLFRKEGQNVTLSCEQNLNHDAMYWYRQDPGQGLRLIYYSQIVNDFQKGDIAEGYSVSREKKESFPLTVTSAQKNPTAFYLCASSGDRLGSEKLFFGSGTQLSVL.

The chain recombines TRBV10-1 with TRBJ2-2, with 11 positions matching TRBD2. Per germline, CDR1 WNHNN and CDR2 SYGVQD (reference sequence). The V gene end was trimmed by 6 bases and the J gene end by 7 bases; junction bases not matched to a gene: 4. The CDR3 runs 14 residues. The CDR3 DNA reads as TGCGCCAGCAGACTAGCGGGAGACTACGGGGAGCTGTTTTTT. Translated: CASRLAGDYGELFF.

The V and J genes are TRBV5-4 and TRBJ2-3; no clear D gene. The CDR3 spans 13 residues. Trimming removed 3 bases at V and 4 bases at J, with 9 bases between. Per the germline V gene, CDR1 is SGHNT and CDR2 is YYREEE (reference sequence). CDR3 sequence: CASSSLTADTQYF. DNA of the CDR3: TGTGCCAGCAGCTCCCTCACAGCAGATACGCAGTATTTT.

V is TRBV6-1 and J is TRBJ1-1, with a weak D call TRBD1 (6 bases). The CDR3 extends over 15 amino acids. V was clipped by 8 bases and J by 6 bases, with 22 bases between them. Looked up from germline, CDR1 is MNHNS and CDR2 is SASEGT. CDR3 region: CASSLGGRGGAEAFF. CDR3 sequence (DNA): TGTGCCAGCTCCCTTGGTGGCAGGGGAGGTGCTGAAGCTTTCTTT.

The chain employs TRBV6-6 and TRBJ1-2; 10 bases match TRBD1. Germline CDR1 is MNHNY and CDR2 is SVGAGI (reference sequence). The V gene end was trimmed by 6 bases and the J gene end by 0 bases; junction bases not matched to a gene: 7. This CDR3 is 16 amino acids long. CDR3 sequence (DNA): TGTGCCAGCAGCAGCCGGGACAGGGGTACTAACTATGGCTACACCTTC. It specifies CASSSRDRGTNYGYTF.

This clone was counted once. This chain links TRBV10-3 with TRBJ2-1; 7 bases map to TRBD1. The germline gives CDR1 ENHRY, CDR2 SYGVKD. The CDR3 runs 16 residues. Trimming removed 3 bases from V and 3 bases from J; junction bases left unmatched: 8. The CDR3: CAISDTGDPFYNEQFF. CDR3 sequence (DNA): TGTGCCATCAGTGACACAGGGGACCCCTTCTACAATGAGCAGTTCTTC.

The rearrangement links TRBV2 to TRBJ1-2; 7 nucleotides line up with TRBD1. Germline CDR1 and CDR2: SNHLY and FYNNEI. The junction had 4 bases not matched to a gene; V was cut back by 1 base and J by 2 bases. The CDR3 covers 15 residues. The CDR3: CASSEVRGLNYGYTF. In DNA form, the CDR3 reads TGTGCCAGCAGTGAAGTCAGGGGGTTGAACTATGGCTACACCTTC.

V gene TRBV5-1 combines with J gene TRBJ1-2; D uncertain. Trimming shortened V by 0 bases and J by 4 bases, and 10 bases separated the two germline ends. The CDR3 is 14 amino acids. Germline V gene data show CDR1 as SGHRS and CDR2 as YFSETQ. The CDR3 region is CASSLEGRSYGYTF. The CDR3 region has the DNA TGCGCCAGCAGCTTGGAGGGCAGGTCCTATGGCTACACCTTC.